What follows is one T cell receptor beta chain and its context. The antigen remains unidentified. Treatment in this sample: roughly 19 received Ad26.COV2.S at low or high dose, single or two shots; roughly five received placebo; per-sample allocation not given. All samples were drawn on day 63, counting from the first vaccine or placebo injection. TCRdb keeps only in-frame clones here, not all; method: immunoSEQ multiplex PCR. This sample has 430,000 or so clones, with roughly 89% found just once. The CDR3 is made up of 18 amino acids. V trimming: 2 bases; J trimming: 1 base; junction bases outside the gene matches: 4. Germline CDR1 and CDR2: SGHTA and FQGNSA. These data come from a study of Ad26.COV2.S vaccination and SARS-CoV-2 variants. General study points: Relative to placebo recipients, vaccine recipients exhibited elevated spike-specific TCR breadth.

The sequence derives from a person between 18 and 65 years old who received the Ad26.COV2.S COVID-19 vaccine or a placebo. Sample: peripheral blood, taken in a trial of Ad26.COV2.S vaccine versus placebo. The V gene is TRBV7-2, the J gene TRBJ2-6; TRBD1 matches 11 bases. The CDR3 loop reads CASSLRTGGGSGANVLTF. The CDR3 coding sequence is TGTGCCAGCAGCTTAAGGACAGGGGGCGGTTCTGGGGCCAACGTCCTGACTTTC.